The clone carrying this T cell receptor (beta chain) was recorded only once. The record originates from a study of blood T cell repertoires in COVID-19. Across the study: COVID-19 samples from acute and convalescent phases originated in the United States, Italy and Spain.

This CDR3 has 15 amino acids. Trimming at V came to 6 bases and at J to 7 bases, leaving 5 bases not matched to a gene. CDR1 and CDR2 from the germline V gene are ENHRY and SYGVKD. In the authors' workflow: Amplifying reference gene primers gave estimates of nucleated cell counts. Generated by immunoSEQ multiplex PCR, the TCRdb table keeps only in-frame clones and is missing some. The V and J calls and clone size were taken over from that table, and D and trimming were inferred from the DNA. The repertoire holds some 670,000 clones, 70% to 90% seen once, with roughly 0.25% in the top ten. The sample taken for sequencing was peripheral blood. This receptor was obtained from a woman younger than 30 with acute or convalescent COVID-19. This rearrangement joins TRBV10-3 to TRBJ1-6; TRBD1 agrees at 11 bases. DNA of the CDR3: TGTGCCATCAGCCCCCGGGACAGGGGGAATTCACCCCTCCACTTT. Encoded protein: CAISPRDRGNSPLHF.